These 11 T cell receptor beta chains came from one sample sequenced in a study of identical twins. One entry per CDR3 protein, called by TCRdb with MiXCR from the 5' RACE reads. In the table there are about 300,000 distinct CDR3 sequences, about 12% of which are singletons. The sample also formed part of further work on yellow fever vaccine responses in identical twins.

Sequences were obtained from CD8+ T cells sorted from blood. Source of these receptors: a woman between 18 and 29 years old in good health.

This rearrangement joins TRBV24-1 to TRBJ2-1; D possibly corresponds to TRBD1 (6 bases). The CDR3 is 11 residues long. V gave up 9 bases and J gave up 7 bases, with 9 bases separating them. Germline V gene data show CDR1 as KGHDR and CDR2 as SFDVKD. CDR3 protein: CATERGNEQFF. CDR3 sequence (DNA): TGTGCCACCGAGAGGGGGAATGAGCAGTTCTTC.

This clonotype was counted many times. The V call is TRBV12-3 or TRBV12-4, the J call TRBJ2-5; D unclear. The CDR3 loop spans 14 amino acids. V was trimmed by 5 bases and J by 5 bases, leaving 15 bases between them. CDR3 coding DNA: TGTGCCAGCAGTCCAAATGGGGATTTGGAGACCCAGTACTTC. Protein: CASSPNGDLETQYF.

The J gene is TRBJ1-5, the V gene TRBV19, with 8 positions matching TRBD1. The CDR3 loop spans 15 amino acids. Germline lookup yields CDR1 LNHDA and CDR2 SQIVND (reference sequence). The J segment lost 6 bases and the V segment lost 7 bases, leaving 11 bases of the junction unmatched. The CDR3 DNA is TGTGCCAGTAATTATCGGACAGGGTATAGTCAGCCCCAGCATTTT. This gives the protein CASNYRTGYSQPQHF.

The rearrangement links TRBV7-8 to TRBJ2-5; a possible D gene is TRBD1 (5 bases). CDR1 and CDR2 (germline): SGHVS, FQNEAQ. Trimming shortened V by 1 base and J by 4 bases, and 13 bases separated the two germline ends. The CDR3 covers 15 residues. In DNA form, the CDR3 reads TGTGCCAGCAGCTTAGGCACAGGAACAAGAGAGACCCAGTACTTC. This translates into CASSLGTGTRETQYF.

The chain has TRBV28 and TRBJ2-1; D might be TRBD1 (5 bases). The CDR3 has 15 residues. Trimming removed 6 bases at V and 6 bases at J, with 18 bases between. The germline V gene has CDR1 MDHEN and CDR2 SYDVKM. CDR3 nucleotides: TGTGCCAGCAGCTCAGCCCTCGGACACGCCAATGAGCAGTTCTTC. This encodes CASSSALGHANEQFF.

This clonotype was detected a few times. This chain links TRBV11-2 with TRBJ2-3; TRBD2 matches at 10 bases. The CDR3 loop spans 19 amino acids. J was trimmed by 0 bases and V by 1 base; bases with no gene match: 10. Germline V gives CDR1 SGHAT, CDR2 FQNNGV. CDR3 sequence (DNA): TGTGCCAGCAGCTTAGTGGAACTAGCGGGGACTGCTAGCACAGATACGCAGTATTTT. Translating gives CASSLVELAGTASTDTQYF.

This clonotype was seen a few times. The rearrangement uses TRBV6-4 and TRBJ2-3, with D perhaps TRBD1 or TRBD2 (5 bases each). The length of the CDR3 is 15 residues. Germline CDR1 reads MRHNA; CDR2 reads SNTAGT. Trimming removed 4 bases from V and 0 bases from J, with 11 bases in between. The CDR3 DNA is TGTGCCAGCAGTGTGGGGACGTCTAGCACAGATACGCAGTATTTT. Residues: CASSVGTSSTDTQYF.

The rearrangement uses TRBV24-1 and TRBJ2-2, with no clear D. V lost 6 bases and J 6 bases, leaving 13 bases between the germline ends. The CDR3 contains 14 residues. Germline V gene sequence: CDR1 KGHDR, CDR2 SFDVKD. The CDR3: CATSPMVSAGELFF. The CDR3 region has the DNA TGTGCCACCAGTCCTATGGTTTCGGCCGGGGAGCTGTTTTTT.

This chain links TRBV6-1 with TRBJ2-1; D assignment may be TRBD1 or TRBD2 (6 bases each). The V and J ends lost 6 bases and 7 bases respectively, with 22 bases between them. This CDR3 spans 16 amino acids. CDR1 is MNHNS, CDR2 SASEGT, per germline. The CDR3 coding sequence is TGTGCCAGCAGCCCTCCATACGTGGGGGCGGGGAATGAGCAGTTCTTC. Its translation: CASSPPYVGAGNEQFF.

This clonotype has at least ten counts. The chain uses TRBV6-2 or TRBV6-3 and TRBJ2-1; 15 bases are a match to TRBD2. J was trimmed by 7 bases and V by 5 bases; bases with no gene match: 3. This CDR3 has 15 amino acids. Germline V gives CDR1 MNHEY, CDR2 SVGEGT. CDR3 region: CASSRTSGGGNEQFF. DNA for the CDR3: TGTGCCAGCAGTCGGACTAGCGGGGGGGGAAATGAGCAGTTCTTC.

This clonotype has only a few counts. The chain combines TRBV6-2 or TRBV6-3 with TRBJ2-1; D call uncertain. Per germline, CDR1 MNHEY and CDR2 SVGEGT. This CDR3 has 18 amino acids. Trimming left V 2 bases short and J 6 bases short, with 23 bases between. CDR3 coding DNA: TGTGCCAGCAGTTACCCCCACCCCTCATCAGGCTTTACCAATGAGCAGTTCTTC. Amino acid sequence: CASSYPHPSSGFTNEQFF.